This passage covers 22 T cell receptor beta chains from one sample sequenced in a study of blood T cell repertoires in COVID-19. The table came from immunoSEQ multiplex PCR; TCRdb's copy has only in-frame clones and leaves some out. Altogether 200,000 or so clones are present, approximately 91% being singletons, with the ten largest covering 2% to 2.5%. Material for sequencing was peripheral blood. The receptors come from a man between 65 and 85 years old with active or convalescent COVID-19.

V usage is TRBV28 and J usage is TRBJ2-3; 7 positions agree with TRBD2. V was clipped by 6 bases and J by 2 bases; unmatched bases: 11. Germline assignment: CDR1 MDHEN and CDR2 SYDVKM. The CDR3 sequence is 16 residues long. This CDR3 is CASSPGGAGLTDTQYF. The CDR3 bases are TGTGCCAGCAGCCCCGGGGGAGCGGGGCTCACAGATACGCAGTATTTT.

The V call is TRBV9, the J call TRBJ1-1; a possible D gene is TRBD1 (6 bases). The CDR3 has 15 amino acids. The V end was cut by 4 bases, the J end by 0 bases, with 13 bases between. The germline gives CDR1 SGDLS, CDR2 YYNGEE. The CDR3: CASSSQGQMNTEAFF. For the CDR3, the DNA is TGTGCCAGCAGCTCCCAGGGGCAAATGAACACTGAAGCTTTCTTT.

This clone was detected once. DNA for the CDR3: TGTGCCAGCAGCTTGCTTGACAGGGGGGGCTATGGCTACACCTTC. Translated, it gives CASSLLDRGGYGYTF. The chain has TRBV7-8 and TRBJ1-2; TRBD1 aligns across 9 bases. Germline V gene lookup returns CDR1 SGHVS and CDR2 FQNEAQ. Trimming removed 3 bases from V and 4 bases from J; junction bases left unmatched: 6. This CDR3 comprises 15 residues.

V and J are TRBV4-1 and TRBJ2-7; D not certain. Trimming shortened V by 5 bases and J by 1 base, and 9 bases separated the two germline ends. This CDR3 spans 13 amino acids. From germline, CDR1 is MGHRA and CDR2 YSYEKL. CDR3 nucleotide sequence: TGCGCCAGCAGCGAAGGGCAGTCCTACGAGCAGTACTTC. Encoded protein: CASSEGQSYEQYF.

The chain combines TRBV6-2 or TRBV6-3 with TRBJ1-5; no definite D call. Germline-derived CDR1 and CDR2 are MNHEY and SVGEGT. The V gene lost 0 bases and the J gene lost 1 base, with 7 bases spanning the gap. The CDR3 runs 15 residues. The DNA of the CDR3 is TGTGCCAGCAGTTACTCAACAGTGAGCAATCAGCCCCAGCATTTT. As protein: CASSYSTVSNQPQHF.

The chain carries TRBV30 and TRBJ1-6; 9 positions match TRBD1. J was trimmed by 7 bases and V by 2 bases; bases with no gene match: 3. The length of the CDR3 is 14 residues. Germline V gene lookup returns CDR1 GTSNPN and CDR2 SVGIG (reference sequence). The DNA of the CDR3 is TGTGCCTGGAGTCCCGGGACAGGGAATTCACCCCTCCACTTT. Amino acid sequence: CAWSPGTGNSPLHF.

The V and J genes are TRBV28 and TRBJ2-1; 7 nucleotides line up with TRBD1. V gave up 5 bases and J gave up 12 bases; unmatched junction bases: 13. Germline V CDR1 and CDR2: MDHEN, SYDVKM. The CDR3 extends over 14 amino acids. The CDR3 sequence: CASSPPGTDPGQFF. The CDR3 DNA reads as TGTGCCAGCAGTCCCCCAGGGACAGACCCTGGGCAGTTCTTC.

This clone has a handful of counts. The V and J genes are TRBV18 and TRBJ2-7, with D possibly matching TRBD2 (6 bases). V shed 2 bases and J shed 7 bases, with 12 bases lying between them. The CDR3 spans 13 residues. In germline, CDR1 is KGHSH, CDR2 LQKENI. CDR3 coding DNA: TGTGCCAGCTCACCAAGGCGGGAAGGAGAGCAGTACTTC. Protein sequence: CASSPRREGEQYF.

The J gene is TRBJ2-3, the V gene TRBV24-1; 8 bases line up with TRBD2. The CDR3 length is 13 residues. Trimming at V came to 10 bases and at J to 3 bases, leaving 5 bases not matched to a gene. Germline V gene data show CDR1 as KGHDR and CDR2 as SFDVKD. The CDR3 loop reads CATSAGVTDTQYF. In DNA, the CDR3 is TGTGCCACTTCAGCGGGGGTTACAGATACGCAGTATTTT.

The J gene is TRBJ2-1, the V gene TRBV6-5; 12 bases fit TRBD2. J was trimmed by 8 bases and V by 4 bases; bases with no gene match: 9. CDR3 length equals 16 residues. In germline, CDR1 is MNHEY, CDR2 SVGAGI. The CDR3 sequence is CASSSRLASGRDEQFF. CDR3 DNA: TGTGCCAGCAGTTCTAGGTTGGCTAGCGGGAGGGATGAGCAGTTCTTC.

This clone showed up just a few times. The chain carries TRBV10-3 and TRBJ1-1; D is uncertain. V was shortened by 2 bases and J by 10 bases, with 17 bases between the two germline ends. This CDR3 is 14 amino acids long. The germline V gene has CDR1 ENHRY and CDR2 SYGVKD. CDR3 amino acids: CAISETGSLGGAFF. DNA for the CDR3: TGTGCCATCAGTGAGACCGGCTCTCTAGGTGGAGCTTTCTTT.

This clone has more than one count but fewer than ten. The chain carries TRBV27 and TRBJ2-7; 11 bases are shared with TRBD2. CDR3 length equals 18 residues. V shed 2 bases and J 4 bases; nucleotides not matched to a gene: 13. The V gene's germline CDR1 is MNHEY and CDR2 SMNVEV (reference sequence). The CDR3: CASSLTVPVAGGQYEQYF. The CDR3 nucleotides are TGTGCCAGCAGTTTAACGGTACCAGTAGCGGGAGGGCAGTACGAGCAGTACTTC.

A few counts support this clone. The V call is TRBV6-5, the J call TRBJ1-6; TRBD1 is a possible D gene (6 bases). V was clipped by 5 bases and J by 3 bases, with 11 bases between them. There are 15 residues in the CDR3. The V gene's germline CDR1 is MNHEY and CDR2 SVGAGI. CDR3 residues: CASSPKGDYNSPLHF. The CDR3 nucleotides read TGTGCCAGCAGTCCCAAGGGGGACTATAATTCACCCCTCCACTTT.

The rearrangement joins TRBV5-4 to TRBJ2-2; D is unresolved. This CDR3 is built from 17 residues. The V and J ends lost 1 base and 0 bases respectively, with 13 bases between them. Germline V CDR1 and CDR2: SGHNT, YYREEE (reference sequence). CDR3 sequence: CASSLLLQRTNTGELFF. The CDR3 region has the DNA TGTGCCAGCAGCTTGCTGCTCCAGCGAACGAACACCGGGGAGCTGTTTTTT.

The chain combines TRBV5-5 with TRBJ1-2; D ambiguous. This CDR3 spans 15 amino acids. Trimming cost V 1 base and J 5 bases, with 15 bases left between them. Germline V gene data show CDR1 as SGHKS and CDR2 as YYEKEE (reference sequence). CDR3 residues: CASSLWEGVTYGYTF. The CDR3 DNA reads as TGTGCCAGCAGCTTGTGGGAGGGAGTGACGTATGGCTACACCTTC.

The chain employs TRBV7-8 and TRBJ2-2; 7 bases align to TRBD1. This CDR3 is 15 amino acids long. Losses at the gene ends were 4 bases for V and 0 bases for J; bases not matched to a gene: 2. Germline CDR1 is SGHVS and CDR2 is FQNEAQ. The CDR3 loop reads CASSWGTANTGELFF. The DNA of the CDR3 is TGTGCCAGCAGCTGGGGGACAGCGAACACCGGGGAGCTGTTTTTT.

This chain links TRBV9 with TRBJ1-3; no clear D. This CDR3 spans 17 amino acids. The germline gives CDR1 SGDLS, CDR2 YYNGEE. Trimming pared 0 bases from V and 0 bases from J, leaving 13 bases between. The DNA for the CDR3 is TGTGCCAGCAGCGTAGCTCTAGAAACGATCTCTGGAAACACCATATATTTT. This codes for CASSVALETISGNTIYF.

This clone was seen just once. The CDR3 loop is CASSLTPQASGNTIYF. The CDR3 region has the DNA TGTGCCAGTAGTCTAACTCCACAGGCATCCGGAAACACCATATATTTT. V gene TRBV19 combines with J gene TRBJ1-3, with D tentatively TRBD1 (5 bases). In germline, CDR1 is LNHDA, CDR2 SQIVND (reference sequence). This CDR3 is built from 16 residues. Trimming stripped 5 bases from V and 4 bases from J, with 18 bases between.

This clone was detected only once. The chain couples TRBV2 to TRBJ2-4; 9 nucleotides agree with TRBD2. The CDR3 is 16 residues long. V lost 5 bases, J lost 1 base, and 6 bases stayed unmatched. CDR1 and CDR2 from the germline V gene are SNHLY and FYNNEI. CDR3 in DNA: TGTGCCAGCAGTCAGACTAGCGGTAGCGCCAAAAACATTCAGTACTTC. This codes for CASSQTSGSAKNIQYF.

This CDR3 reads CASSDIRTSINEQFF. The CDR3 nucleotides are TGTGCCAGCAGTGATATTAGGACTAGCATTAATGAGCAGTTCTTC. The genes are TRBV2 and TRBJ2-1; 8 positions match TRBD2. Per germline, CDR1 SNHLY and CDR2 FYNNEI. The CDR3 is 15 amino acids. J gave up 7 bases and V 3 bases, and 8 bases lay outside the gene matches.

The chain joins TRBV28 to TRBJ2-2, with D possibly TRBD1 on 6 matching bases. The ends were cut back, 4 bases at V and 6 bases at J, with 12 bases in the middle. Per the germline V gene, CDR1 is MDHEN and CDR2 is SYDVKM. The CDR3 spans 14 residues. CDR3: CASSWSGVAGELFF. The CDR3 DNA sequence: TGTGCCAGCAGTTGGTCAGGGGTGGCCGGGGAGCTGTTTTTT.

The chain employs TRBV19 and TRBJ2-7; possibly TRBD1 for D (5 bases). Between the trimmed V and J ends, which lost 2 bases and 3 bases, there was a span of 11 bases. This CDR3 spans 14 amino acids. Germline V gene sequence: CDR1 LNHDA, CDR2 SQIVND (reference sequence). CDR3 sequence (DNA): TGTGCCAGTAGTATAAGGCAGGGCTACTACGAGCAGTACTTC. Protein product: CASSIRQGYYEQYF.